This T cell receptor (beta chain) was retrieved from a study of beta chain features in type 1 diabetes. Study-wide results and caveats: Cells carrying high TCR expression could end up over-represented when cDNA is sequenced.

Every bit of the isolated RNA underwent reverse transcription, so sequencing read expressed TCRB transcripts. The protocol was immunoSEQ multiplex PCR, while the TCRdb copy is restricted to in-frame clones and leaves out a portion. The sample holds more than 300,000 clones, roughly 15% seen once. In germline, CDR1 is SGHTA, CDR2 FQGNSA. The CDR3 has 15 residues. With 7 bases removed from V and 7 bases from J, the gap between germline ends came to 23 bases. On this clone itself: Antigen: not known.

The chain combines TRBV7-2 with TRBJ2-7; TRBD2 is a possible D gene (6 bases). The TCR sequence derives from a woman younger than 35 in good health. The specimen sequenced was naive CD4+ T cells from blood. CDR3 bases: TGTGCCAGCACCCTCTGGGACTCGCCCTCTCTTGAGCAGTACTTC. It yields the protein CASTLWDSPSLEQYF.